This is a list of T cell receptor beta chains from one sample in a study of blood T cell repertoires in COVID-19. Libraries were prepared by immunoSEQ multiplex PCR; TCRdb keeps only in-frame clonotypes and omits some of them. The sample contains roughly 140,000 clones, over 75% of which appear only once. Sequenced: peripheral blood. These TCRs come from a woman between 45 and 65 years old with acute or convalescent COVID-19. Both conserved end residues are part of each CDR3. The D gene is left open where the match is weak. Only some rows state a clone size, as once, few, many or a class for expanded clones.

v_gene	abundance	j_gene	d_gene	CDR3aa	CDR3nt
TRBV5-1	-	TRBJ2-7	-	CASSLLGQGYEQYF	TGCGCCAGCAGCTTGTTAGGGCAGGGGTACGAGCAGTACTTC
TRBV28	-	TRBJ2-1	-	CASSLQAYNEQFF	TGTGCCAGCAGTTTACAGGCCTACAATGAGCAGTTCTTC
TRBV4-3	-	TRBJ2-3	TRBD2	CASSRRRTGGGTDTQYF	TGCGCCAGCAGCCGAAGGAGAACGGGGGGGGGCACAGATACGCAGTATTTT
TRBV10-2	-	TRBJ1-2	-	CASSEPTLSLDYGYTF	TGCGCCAGCAGCGAACCGACACTCTCTTTGGACTATGGCTACACCTTC
TRBV6-5	-	TRBJ2-7	-	CASSPSGSYEQYF	TGTGCCAGCAGCCCCTCGGGAAGTTACGAGCAGTACTTC
TRBV11-1	-	TRBJ1-2	-	CASSFDRSNYGYTF	TGTGCCAGCAGCTTCGACAGGTCGAACTATGGCTACACCTTC
TRBV15	few	TRBJ2-4	-	CATQSWAGRWAKNIQYF	TGTGCCACTCAGTCATGGGCAGGGCGGTGGGCCAAAAACATTCAGTACTTC
TRBV7-2	-	TRBJ2-1	-	CASSLETSGEQFF	TGTGCCAGCAGCTTAGAGACGTCGGGTGAGCAGTTCTTC
TRBV21-1	-	TRBJ1-5	-	CASSKGAGGEVCNQPQHF	TGTGCCAGCAGCAAAGGGGCAGGGGGCGAGGTTTGCAATCAGCCCCAGCATTTT
TRBV4-1	-	TRBJ1-1	-	CASSHRQEAFF	TGCGCCAGCAGCCATCGACAGGAAGCTTTCTTT
TRBV7-9	-	TRBJ2-2	TRBD1	CASSQGQGVNTGELFF	TGTGCCAGCAGCCAGGGGCAGGGGGTTAACACCGGGGAGCTGTTTTTT
TRBV28	-	TRBJ1-2	-	CASSLQGTRGYTF	TGTGCCAGCAGCCTCCAGGGGACGAGGGGCTACACCTTC
TRBV6-5	once	TRBJ2-7	-	CASSRTAGPYEQYF	TGTGCCAGCAGCAGGACGGCGGGCCCGTACGAGCAGTACTTC
TRBV19	-	TRBJ1-2	TRBD1	CASSIDQPGQIYGYTF	TGTGCCAGTAGTATCGACCAACCGGGACAGATCTATGGCTACACCTTC
TRBV3-1/TRBV3-2	once	TRBJ1-2	-	CASSQDAGGGRDGYTF	TGTGCCAGCAGCCAAGACGCTGGGGGAGGGCGAGATGGCTACACCTTC
TRBV19	-	TRBJ1-2	TRBD1	CASSPTGSGGYTF	TGTGCCAGTAGTCCGACAGGGTCAGGCGGCTACACCTTC
TRBV4-2	-	TRBJ2-7	TRBD2	CASSQEASGGAYEQYF	TGTGCCAGCAGCCAAGAGGCTAGCGGGGGGGCCTACGAGCAGTACTTC
TRBV27	once	TRBJ2-1	TRBD1	CASSSPGQQQFF	TGTGCCAGCAGTTCTCCGGGACAGCAGCAGTTCTTC
TRBV2	-	TRBJ2-2	-	CASSEGGANTGELFF	TGTGCCAGCAGTGAGGGCGGGGCGAACACCGGGGAGCTGTTTTTT
TRBV7-9	-	TRBJ2-3	-	CASSFRRGTKTDTQYF	TGTGCCAGCAGCTTCAGGCGGGGAACGAAAACAGATACGCAGTATTTT